This T cell receptor (beta chain) was captured in a study of blood T cell repertoires in COVID-19. Background on the study: Acute-phase and convalescent COVID-19 samples originated in the United States, Italy and Spain. T cells, B-cell-depleted T cells, or PBMCs provided the cDNA or gDNA that served as material.

The J segment lost 0 bases and the V segment lost 5 bases, leaving 15 bases of the junction unmatched. CDR1 and CDR2 (germline): MNHEY, SVGEGT. The CDR3 contains 18 residues. Patients from Seattle were sampled longitudinally, starting during active infection. Authors' analysis steps: It was from reference gene primer amplification that nucleated cell counts were estimated. Sequenced by immunoSEQ multiplex PCR; TCRdb stores in-frame clones only, minus some. V and J calls and clone size follow that table, whereas D and trimming were derived from the DNA. This table has 200,000 to 300,000 clones, about 87% appearing once.

Sequenced input: peripheral blood. The chain is built from TRBV6-2 or TRBV6-3 and TRBJ1-1, with 7 positions matching TRBD1. The origin of this receptor is a woman aged 55-70 years with COVID-19, enrolled during active disease. The CDR3 DNA follows: TGTGCCAGCAGTCCCATTATAAGACGACAGGGACTGAACACTGAAGCTTTCTTT. As protein: CASSPIIRRQGLNTEAFF.